This T cell receptor beta chain was observed in a study of graft-versus-host responses after intestinal transplantation. Study overall: Every recipient underwent anti-thymocyte globulin induction, then tacrolimus and steroids for two to four years.

General study points: In recipient marrow, GvH clones were found, and some appeared first in ileum or blood. Maximum circulating GvH clone levels tracked with early post-transplant HvG decreases.

TCRdb keeps only in-frame clones here, not all; method: immunoSEQ multiplex PCR. In the table there are some 150,000 clones, about 93% of which are singletons. To note about this clone: Its antigen is still unknown.

Specimen: unstimulated CD4+ T cells sorted from spleen or lymph node cells, collected before intestinal transplant. The TCR was taken from a human donor who received an intestinal transplant.

Here the CDR3 DNA reads TGTGCCAGTAGTACACGACAGGGATTCTCCTACAATGAGCAGTTCTTC. Amino acid sequence: CASSTRQGFSYNEQFF. The J gene is TRBJ2-1, the V gene TRBV19; 7 bases are shared with TRBD1. CDR3 size: 16 residues. The germline V gene has CDR1 LNHDA and CDR2 SQIVND (reference sequence). V shed 4 bases, J shed 0 bases, and the junction held 6 bases outside the gene matches.